This T cell receptor (beta chain) was identified in a study of T cells after yellow fever vaccination. Overall study results and limits: Reappearing after the booster were most of the clones from primary vaccination (about 96% CD4, 75% to 90% CD8).

Deletions cut 3 bases from V and 2 bases from J, with 17 bases between. The CDR3 length is 17 residues. Per germline, CDR1 LGHNA and CDR2 YSLEER. A remark on this clonotype: What it recognizes is unknown.

TCRdb fed the 5' RACE reads into MiXCR, producing one record per CDR3 protein. The sample comprises 150,000 to 200,000 distinct CDR3 sequences, approximately 6% of which are singletons, and nearly 3% rests with the top ten. This clonotype was obtained from a man between 18 and 35 years old who received the YFV17D yellow fever vaccine. This chain uses TRBV4-3 with TRBJ2-1; D is uncertain. Sequenced here: CD4+ T cells sorted from PBMCs, sampled on the day of the first yellow fever vaccination. CDR3 in DNA: TGCGCCAGCAGCCAGCTCGTAGGTCAATACGCCTACAATGAGCAGTTCTTC. It codes for CASSQLVGQYAYNEQFF.